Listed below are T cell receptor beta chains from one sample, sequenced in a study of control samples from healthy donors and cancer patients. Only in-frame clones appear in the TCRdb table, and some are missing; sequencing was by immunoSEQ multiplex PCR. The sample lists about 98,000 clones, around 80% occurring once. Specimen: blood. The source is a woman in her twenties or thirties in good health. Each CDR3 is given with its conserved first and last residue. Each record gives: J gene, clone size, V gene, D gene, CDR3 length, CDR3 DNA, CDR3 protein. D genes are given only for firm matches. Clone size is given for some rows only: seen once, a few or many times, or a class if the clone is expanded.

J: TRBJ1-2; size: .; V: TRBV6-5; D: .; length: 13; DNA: TGTGCCACCAAAGAGTGGGCAGGGGATGGCTACACCTTC; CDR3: CATKEWAGDGYTF
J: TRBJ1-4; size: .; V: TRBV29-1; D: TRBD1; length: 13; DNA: TGCAGCGTTACAGGGGCGGCAAATGAAAAACTGTTTTTT; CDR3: CSVTGAANEKLFF
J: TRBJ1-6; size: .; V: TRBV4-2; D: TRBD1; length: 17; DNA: TGTGCCAGCAGCCAAGAATCCCGGACAGGGTATAATTCACCCCTCCACTTT; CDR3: CASSQESRTGYNSPLHF
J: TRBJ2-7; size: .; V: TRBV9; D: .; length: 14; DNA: TGTGCCAGCAGCGTAGGGGCTAGTCCCTACGAGCAGTACTTC; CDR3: CASSVGASPYEQYF
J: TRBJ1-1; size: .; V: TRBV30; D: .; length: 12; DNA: TGTGCCTGGAGTGTACGCCAGCCCGAAGCTTTCTTT; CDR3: CAWSVRQPEAFF
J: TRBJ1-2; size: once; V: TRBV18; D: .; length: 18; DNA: TGTGCCAGCTCACCGTCCTCTGGCACAGGGACAAACCACTATGGCTACACCTTC; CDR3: CASSPSSGTGTNHYGYTF
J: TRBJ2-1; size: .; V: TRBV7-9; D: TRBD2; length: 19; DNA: TGTGCCAGCAGCTTAGGGGGACTAGCGGGGACTACCGGGTACAATGAGCAGTTCTTC; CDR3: CASSLGGLAGTTGYNEQFF
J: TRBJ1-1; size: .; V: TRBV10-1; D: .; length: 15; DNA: TGCGCCAGCAGTGAGGACCGAACAGGGTGTGATGAAGCTTTCTTT; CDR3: CASSEDRTGCDEAFF
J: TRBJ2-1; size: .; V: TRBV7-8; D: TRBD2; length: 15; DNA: TGTGCCAGCAGGTATAGCGGGGACACCTACAATGAGCAGTTCTTC; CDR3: CASRYSGDTYNEQFF
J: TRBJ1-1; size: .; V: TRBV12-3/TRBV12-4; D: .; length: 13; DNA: TGTGCCAGCAGGCAACAGGGGAACACTGAAGCTTTCTTT; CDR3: CASRQQGNTEAFF
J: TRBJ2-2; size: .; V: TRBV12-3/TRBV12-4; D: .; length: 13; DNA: TGTGCCAGCAGTCCGGGACTGGGTGGGGAGCTGTTTTTT; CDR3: CASSPGLGGELFF
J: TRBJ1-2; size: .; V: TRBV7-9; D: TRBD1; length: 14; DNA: TGTGCCAGCAGTCGACAGGGTTGGTCCTATGGCTACACCTTC; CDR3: CASSRQGWSYGYTF
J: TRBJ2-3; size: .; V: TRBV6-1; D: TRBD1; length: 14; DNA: TGTGCCAGCAGTGAAAGCTTTTCGGACAGGGCTTTAGATTTT; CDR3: CASSESFSDRALDF
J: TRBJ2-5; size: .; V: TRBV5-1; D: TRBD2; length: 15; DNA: TGCGCCAGCTGCGGGGGGGCTCAGTACCAAGAGACCCAGTACTTC; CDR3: CASCGGAQYQETQYF
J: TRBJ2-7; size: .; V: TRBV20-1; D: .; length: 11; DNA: TGCAGTGCTAGCCGCATGGGGGAGCAGTACTTC; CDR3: CSASRMGEQYF
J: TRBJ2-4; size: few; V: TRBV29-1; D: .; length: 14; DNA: TGCAGCGTTGAACACGTTCTAGCCAAAAACATTCAGTACTTC; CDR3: CSVEHVLAKNIQYF
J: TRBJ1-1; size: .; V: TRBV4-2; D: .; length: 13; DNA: TGTGCCAGCAGCCAGGCTCAGGGATTTGAAGCTTTCTTT; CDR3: CASSQAQGFEAFF
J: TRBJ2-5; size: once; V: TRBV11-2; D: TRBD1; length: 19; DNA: TGTGCCAGCAGCTTATTGGCGAATATCTGGGACAGGGGGAAAGAGACCCAGTACTTC; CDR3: CASSLLANIWDRGKETQYF
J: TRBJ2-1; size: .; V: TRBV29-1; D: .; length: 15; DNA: TGCAGCGTTGAGGGTGTGACTCACTCCTACAATGAGCAGTTCTTC; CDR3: CSVEGVTHSYNEQFF
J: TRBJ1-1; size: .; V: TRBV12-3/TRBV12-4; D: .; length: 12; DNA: TGTGCCAGCCGACGAGTTGGGTCGGGGGCTTTCTTT; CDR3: CASRRVGSGAFF
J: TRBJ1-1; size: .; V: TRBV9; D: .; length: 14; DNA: TGTGCCAGCAGCGTAGCAGGGAAGAACACTGAAGCTTTCTTT; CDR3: CASSVAGKNTEAFF
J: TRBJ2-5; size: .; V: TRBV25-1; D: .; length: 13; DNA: TGTGCCAGCAGTGACCCCCCCCAAGAGACCCAGTACTTC; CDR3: CASSDPPQETQYF
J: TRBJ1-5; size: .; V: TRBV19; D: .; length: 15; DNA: TGTGCCAGTAGCGAGCCGGGGAGGGGTAATCAGCCCCAGCATTTT; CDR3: CASSEPGRGNQPQHF
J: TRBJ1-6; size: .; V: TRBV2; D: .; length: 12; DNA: TGTGCCAGCAGTGAAGCGGTATCACCCCTCCACTTT; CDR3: CASSEAVSPLHF
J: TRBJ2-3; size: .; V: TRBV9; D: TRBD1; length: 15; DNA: TGTGCCAGCAGCGCCTCGGGACAGCCCACAGATACGCAGTATTTT; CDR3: CASSASGQPTDTQYF
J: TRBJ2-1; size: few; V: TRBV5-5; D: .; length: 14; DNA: TGTGCCAGCAGCCCTGGAGGAGGTTACAATGAGCAGTTCTTC; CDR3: CASSPGGGYNEQFF
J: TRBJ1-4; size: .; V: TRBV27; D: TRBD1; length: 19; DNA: TGTGCCAGCTCCCGCACAGGGGTCTTAAAAATGGGGACTAATGAAAAACTGTTTTTT; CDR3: CASSRTGVLKMGTNEKLFF
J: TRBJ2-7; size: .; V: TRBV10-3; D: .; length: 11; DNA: TGTGCCACCAAGACGGACTACGAGCAGTACTTC; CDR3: CATKTDYEQYF
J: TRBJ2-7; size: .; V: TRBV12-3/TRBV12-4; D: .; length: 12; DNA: TGTGCCAGCAGTCCGGGTCTACACGAGCAGTACTTC; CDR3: CASSPGLHEQYF
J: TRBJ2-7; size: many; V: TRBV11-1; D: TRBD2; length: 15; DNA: TGTGCCAGCAGCTTAGCGCCAGCGGGGGGGCGCGAGCAGTACTTC; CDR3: CASSLAPAGGREQYF
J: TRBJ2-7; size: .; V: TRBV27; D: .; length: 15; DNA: TGTGCCAGCAGTTTATTCGGATCGGTCTCCTACGAGCAGTACTTC; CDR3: CASSLFGSVSYEQYF
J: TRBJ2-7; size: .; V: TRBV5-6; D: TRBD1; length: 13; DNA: TGTGCCAGCGGGGGGACAGGGTTAAGCGAGCAGTACTTC; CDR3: CASGGTGLSEQYF
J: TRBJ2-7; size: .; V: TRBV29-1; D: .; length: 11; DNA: TGCAGCGTTGATTACGGGTGGGAGCAGTACTTC; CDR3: CSVDYGWEQYF
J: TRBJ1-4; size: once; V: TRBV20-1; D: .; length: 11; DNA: TGCAGTGGGACAGCTAATGAAAAACTGTTTTTT; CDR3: CSGTANEKLFF
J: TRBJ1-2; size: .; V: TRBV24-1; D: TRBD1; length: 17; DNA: TGTGCCACCAGTGATTCCCGGGACAGGGGGGAGAACTATGGCTACACCTTC; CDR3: CATSDSRDRGENYGYTF
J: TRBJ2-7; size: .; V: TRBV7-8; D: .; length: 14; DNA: TGTGCCAGCAGCCCCGGGACTGATACCTACGAGCAGTACTTC; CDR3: CASSPGTDTYEQYF
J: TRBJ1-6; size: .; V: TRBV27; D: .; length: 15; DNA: TGTGCCAGCAGTTTGCGGGGGGCGCGAAATTCACCCCTCCACTTT; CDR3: CASSLRGARNSPLHF
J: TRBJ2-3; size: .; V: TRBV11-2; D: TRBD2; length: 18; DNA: TGTGCCAGCAGCTCCCCGGGTAGCGGGGGGCAAAGCACAGATACGCAGTATTTT; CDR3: CASSSPGSGGQSTDTQYF
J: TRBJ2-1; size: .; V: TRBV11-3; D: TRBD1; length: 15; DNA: TGTGCCAGCAGCTCCGGACAGGGCTCCTACAATGAGCAGTTCTTC; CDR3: CASSSGQGSYNEQFF
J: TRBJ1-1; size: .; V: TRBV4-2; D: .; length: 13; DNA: TGTGCCAGCGGCAGTGCGGTGAACACTGAAGCTTTCTTT; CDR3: CASGSAVNTEAFF
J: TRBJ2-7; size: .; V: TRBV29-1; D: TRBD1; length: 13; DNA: TGCAGCGTCGCGACAGGGACCAACTACGAGCAGTACTTC; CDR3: CSVATGTNYEQYF
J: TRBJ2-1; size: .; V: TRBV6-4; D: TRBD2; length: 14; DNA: TGTGCCAGCAGTACTAGCGGGGGGGCCGATGAGCAGTTCTTC; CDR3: CASSTSGGADEQFF
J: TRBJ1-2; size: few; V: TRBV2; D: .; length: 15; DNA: TGTGCCAGCAGGGTCCGGGACACGGCTACCTATGGCTACACCTTC; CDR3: CASRVRDTATYGYTF
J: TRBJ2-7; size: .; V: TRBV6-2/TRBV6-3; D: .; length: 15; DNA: TGTGCCAGCAGTTACTCGGAGACTGATATCTACGAGCAGTACTTC; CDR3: CASSYSETDIYEQYF
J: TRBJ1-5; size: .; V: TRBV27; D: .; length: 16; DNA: TGTGCCAGCAGTTTATCGCATCCTAATAGCAATCAGCCCCAGCATTTT; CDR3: CASSLSHPNSNQPQHF
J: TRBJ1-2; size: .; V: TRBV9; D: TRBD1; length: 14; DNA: TGTGCCAGCAGCCGTGGCCAGGGGGCGGGCGGCTACACCTTC; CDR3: CASSRGQGAGGYTF
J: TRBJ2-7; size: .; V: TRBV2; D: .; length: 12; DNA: TGTGCCAGCAGACGGGATTCCTACGAGCAGTACTTC; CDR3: CASRRDSYEQYF
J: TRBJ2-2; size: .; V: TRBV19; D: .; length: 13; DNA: TGTGCCAGTAGGCCCAGCCCCACCGGGGAGCTGTTTTTT; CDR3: CASRPSPTGELFF